The rows below give T cell receptor beta chains drawn from one sample of a study of Ad26.COV2.S vaccination and SARS-CoV-2 variants. The method was immunoSEQ multiplex PCR; TCRdb's version includes in-frame clones alone and lacks a portion of them. The table lists roughly 390,000 clones, about 88% of them singletons. The material was peripheral blood, obtained in a trial of Ad26.COV2.S vaccine versus placebo. The receptor source for this set is a person aged 18-65 years who received the Ad26.COV2.S COVID-19 vaccine or a placebo. The CDR3 runs from the conserved cysteine through the conserved F or W. A D gene is named only where the DNA matches it firmly. Where a row states a size, it is once, few, many or the class of an expanded clone; other rows omit it.

-	TRBV7-2	12	TRBJ1-1	-	CASSLSRTSAFF	TGTGCCAGCAGCTTATCCAGAACCAGCGCTTTCTTT
TRBD2	TRBV6-5	16	TRBJ2-3	-	CASSYRAGGVTDTQYF	TGTGCCAGCAGTTATCGAGCGGGGGGTGTAACAGATACGCAGTATTTT
-	TRBV6-5	14	TRBJ2-3	once	CASSPGLRTDTQYF	TGTGCCAGCAGCCCCGGACTCCGCACAGATACGCAGTATTTT
TRBD1	TRBV5-1	16	TRBJ2-5	-	CASSQAGTGGGETQYF	TGCGCCAGCAGCCAAGCCGGGACAGGGGGCGGGGAGACCCAGTACTTC
-	TRBV5-6	14	TRBJ2-2	once	CASSYGQNTGELFF	TGTGCCAGCAGTTATGGACAGAACACCGGGGAGCTGTTTTTT
-	TRBV6-7	15	TRBJ2-3	-	CAGGDGGPSTDTQYF	TGTGCCGGGGGAGACGGGGGGCCGAGCACAGATACGCAGTATTTT
TRBD1	TRBV5-4	17	TRBJ1-6	once	CASSNPFGTELNSPLHF	TGTGCCAGCAGCAACCCTTTCGGGACAGAGCTTAATTCACCCCTCCACTTT
TRBD1	TRBV12-5	15	TRBJ2-1	-	CASVATGAVYNEQFF	TGTGCTAGTGTCGCGACAGGGGCGGTCTACAATGAGCAGTTCTTC
-	TRBV18	15	TRBJ1-4	-	CASSPSRSANEKLFF	TGTGCCAGCTCACCAAGCCGGTCAGCTAATGAAAAACTGTTTTTT
-	TRBV30	15	TRBJ1-1	-	CAWSRRGRLNTEAFF	TGTGCCTGGAGTCGCCGGGGCCGCCTGAACACTGAAGCTTTCTTT
TRBD1	TRBV12-3/TRBV12-4	12	TRBJ1-6	-	CASNTGGSPLHF	TGTGCCAGCAATACAGGGGGCTCACCCCTCCACTTT
-	TRBV6-2/TRBV6-3	15	TRBJ1-1	-	CASSYSTAGNTEAFF	TGTGCCAGCAGTTACTCGACAGCGGGGAACACTGAAGCTTTCTTT
-	TRBV18	12	TRBJ2-7	-	CASSPQEGEQYF	TGTGCCAGCTCACCCCAAGAGGGAGAGCAGTACTTC
TRBD1	TRBV6-1	19	TRBJ2-7	-	CASSEFGTGGAITVYEQYF	TGTGCCAGCAGTGAATTCGGGACAGGGGGTGCAATAACCGTATACGAGCAGTACTTC
-	TRBV7-2	14	TRBJ2-1	-	CASSLNRVEGEQFF	TGTGCCAGCAGCTTAAACAGGGTGGAGGGTGAGCAGTTCTTC
-	TRBV19	14	TRBJ2-5	-	CASRRHQDQETQYF	TGTGCCAGTCGGAGACATCAAGACCAAGAGACCCAGTACTTC
-	TRBV6-1	16	TRBJ1-3	-	CASSEGLLRTGNTIYF	TGTGCCAGCAGTGAAGGCTTGTTACGAACGGGAAACACCATATATTTT
-	TRBV15	18	TRBJ1-6	-	CATSSGREPSPYNSPLHF	TGTGCCACCAGCAGCGGACGAGAACCCAGCCCCTATAATTCACCCCTCCACTTT
-	TRBV10-1	15	TRBJ2-5	-	CASSVEIVYWETQYF	TGCGCCAGCAGTGTAGAGATCGTATACTGGGAGACCCAGTACTTC
TRBD1	TRBV5-6	15	TRBJ2-1	-	CASSLTGGNYNEQFF	TGTGCCAGCAGCTTGACAGGGGGCAACTACAATGAGCAGTTCTTC
TRBD1	TRBV27	14	TRBJ1-1	-	CASSADRVRTEAFF	TGTGCCAGCAGTGCGGACAGGGTGAGGACTGAAGCTTTCTTT
TRBD1	TRBV12-5	15	TRBJ2-7	-	CASGAGTGPSYEQYF	TGTGCTAGTGGTGCCGGGACAGGGCCCTCCTACGAGCAGTACTTC
-	TRBV15	13	TRBJ2-7	-	CATSRDDFRQFHF	TGTGCCACCAGCAGAGACGATTTCAGACAGTTCCACTTC
-	TRBV23-1	16	TRBJ2-7	-	CASSTFLSDGTYEQYF	TGCGCCAGCAGCACTTTTCTATCAGACGGAACCTACGAGCAGTACTTC
-	TRBV18	15	TRBJ1-2	-	CASSSREVSNYGYTF	TGTGCCAGCTCGTCTCGGGAAGTTTCTAACTATGGCTACACCTTC
-	TRBV19	14	TRBJ2-2	once	CASIRQGGAGELFF	TGTGCCAGTATTAGGCAGGGGGGGGCCGGGGAGCTGTTTTTT
-	TRBV24-1	12	TRBJ2-3	-	CATSYGSDTQYF	TGTGCCACCAGTTATGGGTCGGATACGCAGTATTTT
-	TRBV7-9	13	TRBJ1-2	few	CASTLEGVYGYTF	TGTGCCAGCACCTTGGAGGGAGTCTATGGCTACACCTTC
TRBD1	TRBV27	13	TRBJ1-1	-	CASSDREGTEAFF	TGTGCCAGCAGTGACAGGGAAGGCACTGAAGCTTTCTTT
-	TRBV5-6	14	TRBJ1-3	-	CASSYRGAGNTIYF	TGTGCCAGCAGCTACCGGGGGGCTGGAAACACCATATATTTT
-	TRBV10-3	13	TRBJ1-6	-	CAMTGERNSPLHF	TGTGCCATGACCGGGGAGCGTAATTCACCCCTCCACTTT
-	TRBV7-2	14	TRBJ2-1	-	CASSARSSYNEQFF	TGTGCCAGCAGCGCCAGGAGCTCCTACAATGAGCAGTTCTTC
-	TRBV12-3/TRBV12-4	13	TRBJ2-7	-	CASTWGGPYEQYF	TGTGCCAGCACCTGGGGGGGCCCCTACGAGCAGTACTTC
-	TRBV2	13	TRBJ1-1	-	CASSEAGVTEAFF	TGTGCCAGCAGTGAAGCGGGAGTGACTGAAGCTTTCTTT
-	TRBV29-1	14	TRBJ2-2	-	CSVRAGGNTGELFF	TGCAGCGTCCGAGCCGGTGGGAACACCGGGGAGCTGTTTTTT
-	TRBV2	18	TRBJ1-1	-	CASTLDPPTAGENTEAFF	TGTGCCAGCACCTTAGACCCCCCTACAGCGGGCGAGAACACTGAAGCTTTCTTT
-	TRBV5-1	15	TRBJ2-7	-	CASRTLPGSHYEQYF	TGCGCCAGCAGAACTCTCCCGGGCAGCCACTACGAGCAGTACTTC
TRBD2	TRBV3-1/TRBV3-2	15	TRBJ2-3	-	CASSQDWAGGDTQYF	TGTGCCAGCAGCCAAGACTGGGCGGGGGGGGATACGCAGTATTTT
TRBD1	TRBV5-4	19	TRBJ2-6	-	CASSRQWDRDFSGANVLTF	TGTGCCAGCAGCCGACAATGGGACAGGGATTTCTCTGGGGCCAACGTCCTGACTTTC
-	TRBV10-1	13	TRBJ1-5	-	CASSESTLQPQHF	TGCGCCAGCAGTGAGTCGACGCTTCAGCCCCAGCATTTT
-	TRBV6-2/TRBV6-3	16	TRBJ2-3	-	CASSYSVPKGTDTQYF	TGTGCCAGCAGTTACTCAGTACCCAAGGGCACAGATACGCAGTATTTT
-	TRBV3-1/TRBV3-2	12	TRBJ1-4	once	CASSQEGRVLFF	TGTGCCAGCAGCCAAGAGGGCCGGGTACTGTTTTTT
-	TRBV10-2	13	TRBJ1-2	-	CASNGGTNYGYTF	TGCGCCAGCAACGGGGGCACCAACTATGGCTACACCTTC
-	TRBV27	13	TRBJ1-2	-	CASSSGFNYGYTF	TGTGCCAGCAGTTCAGGGTTCAACTATGGCTACACCTTC
TRBD1	TRBV27	14	TRBJ1-2	-	CASREGAGNYGYTF	TGTGCCAGCAGAGAGGGGGCCGGGAACTATGGCTACACCTTC
-	TRBV19	14	TRBJ1-1	-	CASSIRGDNTEAFF	TGTGCCAGTAGTATCAGGGGAGACAACACTGAAGCTTTCTTT
TRBD1	TRBV7-2	17	TRBJ1-2	-	CASSLWAGGFGNYGYTF	TGTGCCAGCAGCTTGTGGGCAGGGGGTTTCGGTAACTATGGCTACACCTTC
-	TRBV6-5	13	TRBJ2-2	-	CASGGAGTGELFF	TGTGCCAGCGGGGGGGCGGGCACCGGGGAGCTGTTTTTT
-	TRBV9	15	TRBJ2-1	-	CASSVSQRVYNEQFF	TGTGCCAGCAGCGTGAGCCAGCGGGTTTACAATGAGCAGTTCTTC
-	TRBV7-6	13	TRBJ1-1	-	CASSLGGDTEAFF	TGTGCCAGCAGCTTAGGAGGGGACACTGAAGCTTTCTTT
-	TRBV4-3	13	TRBJ1-3	-	CASSVDSGNTIYF	TGCGCCAGCAGCGTAGATTCTGGAAACACCATATATTTT